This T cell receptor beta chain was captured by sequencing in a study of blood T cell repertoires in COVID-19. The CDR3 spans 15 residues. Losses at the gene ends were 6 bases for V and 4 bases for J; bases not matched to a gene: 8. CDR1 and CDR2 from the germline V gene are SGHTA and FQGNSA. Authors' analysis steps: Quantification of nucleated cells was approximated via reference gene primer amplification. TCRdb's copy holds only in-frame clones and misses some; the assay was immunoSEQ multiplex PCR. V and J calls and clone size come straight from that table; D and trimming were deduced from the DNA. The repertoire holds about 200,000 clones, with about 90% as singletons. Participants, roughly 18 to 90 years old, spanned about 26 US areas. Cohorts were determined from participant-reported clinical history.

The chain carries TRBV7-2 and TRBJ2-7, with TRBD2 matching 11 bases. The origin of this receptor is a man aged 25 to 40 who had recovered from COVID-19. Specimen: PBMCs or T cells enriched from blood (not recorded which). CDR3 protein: CASRGRLAGSYEQYF. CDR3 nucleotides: TGTGCCAGCAGAGGAAGACTAGCGGGAAGTTACGAGCAGTACTTC.